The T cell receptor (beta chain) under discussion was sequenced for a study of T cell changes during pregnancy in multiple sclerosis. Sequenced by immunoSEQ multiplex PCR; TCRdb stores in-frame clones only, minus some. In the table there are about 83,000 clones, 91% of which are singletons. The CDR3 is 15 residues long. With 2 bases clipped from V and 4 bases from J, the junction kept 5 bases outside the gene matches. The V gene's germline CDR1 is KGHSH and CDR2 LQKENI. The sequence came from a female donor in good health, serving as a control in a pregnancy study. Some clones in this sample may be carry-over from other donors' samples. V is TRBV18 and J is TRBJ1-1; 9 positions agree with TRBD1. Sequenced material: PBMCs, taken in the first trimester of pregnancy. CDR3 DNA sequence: TGTGCCAGCTCACCAGTACAGGGGGCGAGCACTGAAGCTTTCTTT. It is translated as CASSPVQGASTEAFF. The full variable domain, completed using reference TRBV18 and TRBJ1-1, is NAGVMQNPRHLVRRRGQEARLRCSPMKGHSHVYWYRQLPEEGLKFMVYLQKENIIDESGMPKERFSAEFPKEGPSILRIQQVVRGDSAAYFCASSPVQGASTEAFFGQGTRLTVV.